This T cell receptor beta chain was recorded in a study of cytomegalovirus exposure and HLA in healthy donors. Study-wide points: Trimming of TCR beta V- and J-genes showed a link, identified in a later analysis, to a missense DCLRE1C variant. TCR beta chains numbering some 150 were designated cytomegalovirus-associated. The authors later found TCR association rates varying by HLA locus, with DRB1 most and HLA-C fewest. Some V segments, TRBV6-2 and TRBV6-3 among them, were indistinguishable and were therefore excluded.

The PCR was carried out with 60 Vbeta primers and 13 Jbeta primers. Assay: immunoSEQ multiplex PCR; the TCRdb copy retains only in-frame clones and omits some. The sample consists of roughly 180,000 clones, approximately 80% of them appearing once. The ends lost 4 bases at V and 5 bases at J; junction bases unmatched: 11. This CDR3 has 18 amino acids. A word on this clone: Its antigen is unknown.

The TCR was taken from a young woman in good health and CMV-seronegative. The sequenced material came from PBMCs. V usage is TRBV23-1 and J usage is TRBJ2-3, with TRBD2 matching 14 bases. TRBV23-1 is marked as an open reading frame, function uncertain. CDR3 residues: CASSPPGLAGEIGDTQYF. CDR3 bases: TGCGCCAGCAGTCCCCCGGGACTAGCGGGGGAGATAGGAGATACGCAGTATTTT.